These 27 T cell receptor beta chains originate from one sample sequenced in a study of prognosis after radiotherapy for stage I lung cancer. The TCR beta CDR3 region was amplified from genomic DNA, with two rounds of multiplex PCR being used for the amplification. The first round of PCR was done with primers that matched each TRBV and TRBJ gene. TCRdb independently ran MiXCR on the multiplex PCR reads; one entry per CDR3 protein. The table has over 14,000 distinct CDR3 sequences, around 54% seen once. This specimen consisted of PBMCs, obtained before or after stereotactic body radiation therapy (not recorded which). The receptors come from a donor aged 50 or older with non-small cell lung cancer.

V usage is TRBV11-1 and J usage is TRBJ2-7; 8 bases agree with TRBD1. CDR1 SGHAT and CDR2 FQDESV come from the germline V gene (reference sequence). This CDR3 has 14 residues. V shed 5 bases and J 4 bases; nucleotides not matched to a gene: 7. CDR3 amino acids: CASSRTGNRYEQYF. DNA of the CDR3: TGTGCCAGCAGCCGGACAGGGAATCGGTACGAGCAGTACTTC.

Many counts were recorded for this clonotype. A clone one base away is much larger, so this may be a read error. This rearrangement joins TRBV11-3 to TRBJ2-5; D possibly matches TRBD1 or TRBD2 (5 bases each). Per the germline V gene, CDR1 is SGHNT and CDR2 is YENEEA. The CDR3 covers 14 residues. In DNA form, the CDR3 reads TGTGCCAGCAGCTTGGGGACCCTCCAAGAGACCCAGTCCTTC. This encodes CASSLGTLQETQSF.

The chain is built from TRBV28 and TRBJ1-2; D might be TRBD1 (6 bases). The length of the CDR3 is 12 residues. Germline CDR1 reads MDHEN; CDR2 reads SYDVKM. V lost 6 bases and J 5 bases, leaving 10 bases between the germline ends. CDR3 sequence: CASRGAGYGYTF. Written as DNA, the CDR3 is TGTGCCAGCAGGGGGGCGGGGTATGGCTACACCTTC.

V gene TRBV20-1 combines with J gene TRBJ2-4; D call uncertain. Trimming left V 1 base short and J 4 bases short, with 14 bases between. Germline CDR1 and CDR2: DFQATT and SNEGSKA (reference sequence). The CDR3 sequence is 15 residues long. The CDR3 region has the DNA TGCAGTGCTAGAGGATTGGCTGGAGCAAAAAACATTCAGTACTTC. It specifies CSARGLAGAKNIQYF.

Comment on this clonotype: A far larger clone differs by one base, so this is likely a read error. The V call is TRBV6-5, the J call TRBJ2-5; D may match TRBD1 or TRBD2 (7 bases each). CDR3 length equals 17 residues. Germline V gene sequence: CDR1 MNHEY, CDR2 SVGAGI. CDR3 residues: CASRRGRGRVQQETKYF. DNA of the CDR3: TGTGCCAGCAGGCGTGGGAGGGGGCGAGTTCAGCAAGAGACCAAGTACTTC.

This clonotype is medium-sized. CDR3 nucleotides: TGTGCCAGCAGCTTAGCGGGACTAGCGGAACCCACAGATACGCAGTATTTT. This sequence encodes CASSLAGLAEPTDTQYF. The rearrangement joins TRBV11-2 to TRBJ2-3, with TRBD2 identical over 11 bases. Per germline, CDR1 SGHAT and CDR2 FQNNGV. After removal of 1 base from V and 2 bases from J, the junction contained 5 bases not matched to a gene. This CDR3 is built from 17 residues.

In this sample, this clonotype turned up many times. The chain has TRBV7-9 and TRBJ1-1; 7 positions match TRBD1. V lost 3 bases and J lost 2; bases outside the gene matches: 9. The CDR3 has 16 amino acids. Germline CDR1 SEHNR, CDR2 FQNEAQ (reference sequence). This CDR3 is CASSLSGGFYNTEAFF. The CDR3, as DNA: TGTGCCAGCAGCTTGTCAGGGGGTTTTTACAACACTGAAGCTTTCTTT.

In its sample, this clonotype ranks as medium-sized. The chain combines TRBV5-1 with TRBJ1-2; possibly TRBD1 for D (5 bases). This CDR3 has 16 amino acids. V lost 1 base to trimming and J lost 7 bases, with 20 bases between them. In germline, CDR1 is SGHRS, CDR2 YFSETQ. This chain's CDR3 is CASSLRIGTGEGGYTF. CDR3 in DNA: TGCGCCAGCAGCTTGCGCATAGGAACAGGAGAAGGTGGCTACACCTTC. Supplemented by reference TRBV5-1 and TRBJ1-2, the full variable domain reads KAGVTQTPRYLIKTRGQQVTLSCSPISGHRSVSWYQQTPGQGLQFLFEYFSETQRNKGNFPGRFSGRQFSNSRSEMNVSTLELGDSALYLCASSLRIGTGEGGYTFGSGTRLTVV.

This chain connects TRBV5-1 to TRBJ2-1; 14 positions match TRBD2. Germline values: CDR1 SGHRS, CDR2 YFSETQ. The CDR3 runs 17 residues. V was clipped by 3 bases and J by 2 bases; unmatched bases: 4. CDR3 residues: CASSWGTSGRAYNEQFF. As DNA, the CDR3 is TGCGCCAGCAGCTGGGGGACTAGCGGGAGAGCCTACAATGAGCAGTTCTTC.

This clonotype occurred many times. The gene calls are TRBV16 and TRBJ1-6, with 10 bases identical to TRBD1. Per germline, CDR1 KGHSY and CDR2 FQNENV. The CDR3 is 16 residues long. J gave up 7 bases and V 2 bases, and 5 bases lay outside the gene matches. In nucleotides, the CDR3 is TGTGCCAGCAGCCAAACCGGGACAGGGGTAAATTCACCCCTCCACTTT. This gives the protein CASSQTGTGVNSPLHF.

In this sample, this clonotype turned up a few times. V usage is TRBV7-8 and J usage is TRBJ2-2, with a tentative D call TRBD2 (6 bases). The CDR3 consists of 15 residues. Trimming took 5 bases from V and 5 from J, leaving 15 bases between them. Germline V gene data show CDR1 as SGHVS and CDR2 as FQNEAQ. CDR3 loop: CASSPEVRETGELFF. For the CDR3, the DNA is TGTGCCAGCAGCCCCGAGGTCCGGGAGACCGGGGAGCTGTTTTTT.

This clonotype is categorized as medium-sized (0.01 to 0.1%). The chain combines TRBV28 with TRBJ2-2; 7 nucleotides line up with TRBD2. V was pared by 2 bases and J by 3 bases, with 9 bases of the junction left unmatched. The CDR3 length is 17 residues. Germline V gene data show CDR1 as MDHEN and CDR2 as SYDVKM. The CDR3 is CASSLTSSGRHTGELFF. CDR3 bases: TGTGCCAGCAGTTTAACCTCCTCCGGGAGGCACACCGGGGAGCTGTTTTTT.

The CDR3 DNA reads as TGTGCCAGCAGCCCGACAGGGGGATATAATTCACCCCTCCACTTT. Translated, it gives CASSPTGGYNSPLHF. The chain is built from TRBV3-1 and TRBJ1-6; 9 bases match TRBD1. Trimming at V came to 4 bases and at J to 4 bases, leaving 2 bases not matched to a gene. Germline CDR1 and CDR2: LGHDT and YNNKEL (reference sequence). This CDR3 contains 15 residues.

CDR3 in amino acids: CASSAGQGGYGYTF. The CDR3 DNA follows: TGTGCCAGCAGCGCGGGACAGGGAGGCTATGGCTACACCTTC. The V gene is TRBV11-1, the J gene TRBJ1-2; 9 bases fit TRBD1. Looked up from germline, CDR1 is SGHAT and CDR2 is FQDESV (reference sequence). This CDR3 has 14 residues. Losses at the gene ends were 5 bases for V and 4 bases for J; bases not matched to a gene: 5.

The genes are TRBV28 and TRBJ2-3; D remains ambiguous. Germline V CDR1 and CDR2: MDHEN, SYDVKM. V was cut by 4 bases and J by 1 base, with 9 bases left in between. The CDR3 loop spans 14 amino acids. CDR3 bases: TGTGCCAGCAGTTACTTGGCGGGCACAGATACGCAGTATTTT. It is translated as CASSYLAGTDTQYF.

The V call is TRBV6-1, the J call TRBJ2-7, with 8 nucleotides matching TRBD1. Looked up from germline, CDR1 is MNHNS and CDR2 is SASEGT. The CDR3 extends over 15 amino acids. V dropped 5 bases and J dropped 3; count of bases not matched to a gene: 9. The CDR3 reads CASSPRPGGSYEQYF. In DNA, the CDR3 is TGTGCCAGCAGTCCCCGGCCAGGGGGCAGCTACGAGCAGTACTTC.

This clonotype occurred many times. The CDR3 bases are TGTGCCAGCAGCTCGACAGAATACAATGAGCAGTTCTTC. Translation gives CASSSTEYNEQFF. V is TRBV7-2 and J is TRBJ2-1; D is possibly TRBD1 (5 bases). The germline gives CDR1 SGHTA, CDR2 FQGNSA. Trimming removed 4 bases at V and 4 bases at J, with 8 bases between. The CDR3 covers 13 residues.

Worth noting for this clonotype: A clone one base away is much larger, so this may be a read error. The CDR3 region has the DNA TGTGCCATCAGTTCAGACGGGCAGGACACTGAAGCTTTCTTT. This codes for CAISSDGQDTEAFF. The rearrangement links TRBV10-3 to TRBJ1-1; D is uncertain. From germline, CDR1 is ENHRY and CDR2 SYGVKD. The CDR3 sequence is 14 residues long. V was shortened by 5 bases and J by 3 bases, with 13 bases between the two germline ends.

This clonotype is medium-sized. The CDR3 sequence is CASSQGGETQYF. In nucleotides, the CDR3 is TGTGCCAGCAGTCAGGGGGGAGAGACCCAGTACTTC. The V gene is TRBV12-3 or TRBV12-4, the J gene TRBJ2-5, with D perhaps TRBD1 (7 bases). The CDR3 extends over 12 amino acids. The V end was cut by 5 bases, the J end by 4 bases, with 8 bases between.

The chain employs TRBV27 and TRBJ2-2; D not certain. CDR1 is MNHEY, CDR2 SMNVEV, per germline (reference sequence). The CDR3 runs to 12 residues. V lost 7 bases to trimming and J lost 8 bases, with 11 bases between them. The CDR3 DNA follows: TGTGCCAGCATCCAACCCGGTGGGGAGCTGTTTTTT. Its protein product is CASIQPGGELFF.

Of note for this clonotype: A read error may produce the germline difference seen at one junction end. This rearrangement joins TRBV5-1 to TRBJ2-7; D is possibly TRBD1 (6 bases). This CDR3 comprises 15 residues. Looked up from germline, CDR1 is SGHRS and CDR2 is YFSETQ. The CDR3 region is CARSKGVGSPYEKYF. CDR3 DNA: TGCGCCAGAAGCAAGGGGGTGGGGTCACCTTACGAGAAGTACTTC.

The chain recombines TRBV9 with TRBJ2-1; TRBD2 matches 11 bases. Looked up from germline, CDR1 is SGDLS and CDR2 is YYNGEE. Trimming cost V 2 bases and J 3 bases; bases outside gene matches: 4. CDR3 length: 16 amino acids. CDR3 bases: TGTGCCAGCAGCGTGGCGGGACTAGCGGACTACAATGAGCAGTTCTTC. Translating gives CASSVAGLADYNEQFF.

This chain links TRBV6-2 or TRBV6-3 with TRBJ1-2; unclear D gene. Trimming shortened V by 2 bases and J by 4 bases, and 14 bases separated the two germline ends. Per germline, CDR1 MNHEY and CDR2 SVGEGT. This CDR3 has 15 amino acids. The CDR3: CASSYGLVRGYGYTF. The CDR3 coding sequence is TGTGCCAGCAGTTACGGCCTGGTACGGGGCTATGGCTACACCTTC.

The J gene is TRBJ2-7, the V gene TRBV6-1, with D maybe TRBD2 (5 bases). The ends were cut back, 4 bases at V and 5 bases at J, with 18 bases in the middle. Germline-derived CDR1 and CDR2 are MNHNS and SASEGT. CDR3 size: 15 residues. The CDR3 DNA follows: TGTGCCAGCAGTGCTGAGCGGAGACGCAGGAACGAGCAGTACTTC. The encoded protein is CASSAERRRRNEQYF.

A remark on this clonotype: A far larger clone is one base from this, pointing to a likely read error. The genes are TRBV6-9 and TRBJ1-4; no definite D call. The germline V gene encodes CDR1 MNHGY and CDR2 SVAAGI. The CDR3 consists of 12 residues. CDR3 DNA: TGTTCCAGCTCTGGAGGATCTGAAAAACTGTTTTTT. Its translation is CSSSGGSEKLFF.

The chain couples TRBV6-5 to TRBJ2-2; 7 nucleotides align to TRBD2. The CDR3 is made up of 18 amino acids. Losses at the gene ends were 4 bases for V and 3 bases for J; bases not matched to a gene: 14. CDR1 is MNHEY and CDR2 is SVGAGI in the germline V gene. The CDR3 reads CASSFTRSGLVYTGELFF. The CDR3 DNA reads TGTGCCAGCAGTTTTACCCGTTCCGGACTAGTGTACACCGGGGAGCTGTTTTTT.

This clonotype was counted once. The chain links TRBV24-1 to TRBJ1-2, with 8 bases aligning to TRBD1. The CDR3 loop spans 14 amino acids. Germline-derived CDR1 and CDR2 are KGHDR and SFDVKD. J lost 2 bases, V lost 5 bases, and 3 bases had no gene match. CDR3 in DNA: TGTGCCACCAGTGGCCAGGGGGCGAACTATGGCTACACCTTC. Translating it yields CATSGQGANYGYTF.